One sample yielded the 8 T cell receptor beta chains listed below, sequenced in a study of T cells in Graves' hyperthyroidism and ophthalmopathy. The investigators amplified TCR beta CDR3 regions from RNA transcripts. The primer set for the first-round RT-PCR of the TCR CDR3 was HTBI. One entry per CDR3 protein results from TCRdb running MiXCR on the multiplex PCR reads. The sample yields hundreds of thousands of distinct CDR3 sequences, over 35% seen once. The sample comprised blood. The receptors stem from a man younger than 35 with Graves' hyperthyroidism.

This chain joins TRBV19 and TRBJ2-5; possibly TRBD2 for D (6 bases). V lost 4 bases and J 9 bases, leaving 39 bases between the germline ends. The V gene's germline CDR1 is LNHDA and CDR2 SQIVND (reference sequence). The CDR3 loop spans 21 amino acids. CDR3 DNA sequence: TGTGCCAGTAGTACGGGCGTCCGGTGGAGGGGATATAATAATAGCAATCAGCCCCAGTACTTC. Translation: CASSTGVRWRGYNNSNQPQYF.

The table lists this clonotype with a few counts. The rearrangement links TRBV2 to TRBJ2-2, with TRBD1 matching 7 bases. Germline V lookup: CDR1 SNHLY, CDR2 FYNNEI. CDR3 length equals 18 residues. V was clipped by 6 bases and J by 2 bases; unmatched bases: 15. The CDR3 loop is CASSSPLADRENTGELFF. Written as DNA, the CDR3 is TGTGCCAGCAGCTCCCCCCTCGCCGACAGGGAAAACACCGGGGAGCTGTTTTTT.

CDR3 amino acids: CASSVEAGVDGELFF. CDR3 in DNA: TGTGCCAGCAGCGTAGAAGCGGGAGTTGACGGGGAGCTGTTTTTT. The V call is TRBV9, the J call TRBJ2-2; 8 nucleotides line up with TRBD2. Germline values: CDR1 SGDLS, CDR2 YYNGEE. V trimming: 0 bases; J trimming: 7 bases; junction bases outside the gene matches: 5. The CDR3 spans 15 residues. The entire variable domain, with the rest obtained from reference TRBV9 and TRBJ2-2, is as follows: DSGVTQTPKHLITATGQRVTLRCSPRSGDLSVYWYQQSLDQGLQFLIQYYNGEERAKGNILERFSAQQFPDLHSELNLSSLELGDSALYFCASSVEAGVDGELFFGEGSRLTVL.

The chain couples TRBV5-6 to TRBJ2-2; 7 bases are a match to TRBD2. The CDR3 runs 13 residues. In germline, CDR1 is SGHDT, CDR2 YYEEEE. J was trimmed by 6 bases and V by 4 bases; bases with no gene match: 3. CDR3 in DNA: TGTGCCAGCAGCCGGGAGGTCCCCGGGGAGCTGTTTTTT. This codes for CASSREVPGELFF.

As concerns this clonotype: This clone may be a read error of a much larger clone one base away. This rearrangement joins TRBV4-2 to TRBJ2-7; 10 bases map to TRBD2. From germline, CDR1 is LGHNA and CDR2 YNFKEQ. This CDR3 contains 16 residues. CDR3 protein: CAGSQVGTSGAYEQYF. The CDR3 DNA is TGTGCCGGCAGCCAAGTTGGAACTAGCGGGGCCTACGAGCAGTACTTC.

The table lists this clonotype with a few counts. The rearrangement joins TRBV5-1 to TRBJ1-1; 10 bases fit TRBD1. CDR1 is SGHRS and CDR2 is YFSETQ in the germline V gene. V was pared by 4 bases and J by 7 bases, with 10 bases of the junction left unmatched. The CDR3 runs to 15 residues. The DNA for the CDR3 is TGCGCCAGCAGCCTAGTCGGGACAGGGGATGGTGAAGCTTTCTTT. Its translation: CASSLVGTGDGEAFF.

This clonotype was recorded many times. The chain uses TRBV7-9 and TRBJ2-7; 7 nucleotides align to TRBD2. Germline lookup yields CDR1 SEHNR and CDR2 FQNEAQ (reference sequence). J was trimmed by 4 bases and V by 0 bases; bases with no gene match: 6. CDR3 length equals 15 residues. Written as DNA, the CDR3 is TGTGCCAGCAGCTTAGCGGGAGGGGCCACATACGAGCAGTACTTC. Its translation: CASSLAGGATYEQYF. The whole variable domain, remainder taken from reference TRBV7-9 and TRBJ2-7, is DTGVSQNPRHKITKRGQNVTFRCDPISEHNRLYWYRQTLGQGPEFLTYFQNEAQLEKSRLLSDRFSAERPKGSFSTLEIQRTEQGDSAMYLCASSLAGGATYEQYFGPGTRLTVT.

The rearrangement uses TRBV29-1 and TRBJ2-5; a possible D gene is TRBD2 (7 bases). CDR3 length: 12 residues. Between the trimmed V and J ends, which lost 5 bases and 4 bases, there was a span of 11 bases. CDR1 SQVTM and CDR2 ANQGSEA come from the germline V gene. The CDR3 reads CSVLGGVETQYF. CDR3 nucleotide sequence: TGCAGCGTTTTAGGGGGGGTAGAGACCCAGTACTTC.